This T cell receptor (beta chain) was recorded in a study of response to subunit inactivated influenza vaccine. General observations from the study: Authors suggested few new T cells are recruited by each seasonal influenza vaccination.

Only a few counts were recorded for this clonotype. Antigen specificity is unknown. TCRdb reprocessed the RT-PCR reads via MiXCR and lists one record per CDR3 protein. The sample records approximately 200,000 distinct CDR3 sequences, approximately 15% being singletons. This CDR3 has 15 amino acids. V lost 5 bases to trimming and J lost 8 bases, with 19 bases between them. CDR1 is MDHEN, CDR2 SYDVKM, per germline. Sequencing used CD8+ T cells sorted from PBMCs, obtained 4 to 6 days after vaccination. V is TRBV28 and J is TRBJ2-1; possible D gene TRBD2, 6 bases. This TCR came from a man aged 50 to 59 who received an inactivated influenza vaccine. CDR3 nucleotide sequence: TGTGCCAGCAGTCCCCGCGGTAGCGGAATCGATGAGCAGTTCTTC. Translation gives CASSPRGSGIDEQFF.